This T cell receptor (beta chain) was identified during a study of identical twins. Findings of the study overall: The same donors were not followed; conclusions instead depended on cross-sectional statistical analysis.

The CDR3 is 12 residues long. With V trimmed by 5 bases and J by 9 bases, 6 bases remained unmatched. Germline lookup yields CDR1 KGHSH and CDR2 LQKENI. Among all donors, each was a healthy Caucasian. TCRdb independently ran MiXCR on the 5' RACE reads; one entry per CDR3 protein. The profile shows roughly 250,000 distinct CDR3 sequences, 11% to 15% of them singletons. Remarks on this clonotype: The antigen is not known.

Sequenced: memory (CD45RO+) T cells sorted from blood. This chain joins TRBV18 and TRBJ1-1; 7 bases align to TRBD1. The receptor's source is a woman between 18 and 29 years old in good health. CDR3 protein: CASSTDRAKAFF. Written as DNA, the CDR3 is TGTGCCAGCTCAACAGACAGGGCCAAAGCTTTCTTT.